Reported below is one TCR beta chain. This entry belongs to a study of T cells and Merkel cell carcinoma outcomes. Germline CDR1 SQVTM, CDR2 ANQGSEA. J lost 7 bases, V lost 5 bases, and 11 bases had no gene match. There are 14 residues in the CDR3. The method was immunoSEQ multiplex PCR; TCRdb's version includes in-frame clones alone and lacks a portion of them. The table shows approximately 10,000 clones, with less than 97% occurring only once. This TCR was recovered from a human donor with Merkel cell carcinoma. Input material: tumor tissue from Merkel cell carcinoma. The genes are TRBV29-1 and TRBJ2-1, with 7 bases matching TRBD2. The CDR3 spells CSVIRDYNINEQFF. Written as DNA, the CDR3 is TGCAGCGTTATCCGGGACTATAATATAAATGAGCAGTTCTTC.